These 14 T cell receptor beta chains came from one sample sequenced in a study of blood T cell repertoires in COVID-19. The method was immunoSEQ multiplex PCR; TCRdb's version includes in-frame clones alone and lacks a portion of them. The sample has under 250,000 clones, around 85% seen once; the top ten hold about 5.1%. Source material: peripheral blood. All receptors come from a man aged 45-60 years with COVID-19, enrolled during active disease.

The rearrangement uses TRBV21-1 and TRBJ1-1. TRBV21-1 is listed as a pseudogene. There are 12 residues in the CDR3. The CDR3 sequence is CAPLEANTEAFF. In DNA, the CDR3 is TGTGCCCCCTTGGAGGCGAACACTGAAGCTTTCTTT.

Comment on this clone: The sample holds other DNA sequences that translate to the same CDR3. This chain joins TRBV5-1 and TRBJ1-2; 8 bases map to TRBD1. Trimming took 0 bases from V and 3 from J; bases not matched to a gene: 4. Germline loops: CDR1 SGHRS, CDR2 YFSETQ. The CDR3 consists of 15 residues. The CDR3 DNA reads TGCGCCAGCAGCTTGGCCCCAGGGGGCGACTATGGCTACACCTTC. Translation: CASSLAPGGDYGYTF.

A few counts support this clone. The chain joins TRBV5-1 to TRBJ1-1, with TRBD1 identical over 9 bases. Per germline, CDR1 SGHRS and CDR2 YFSETQ. Trimming cost V 1 base and J 7 bases; bases outside gene matches: 8. The CDR3 length is 15 residues. The CDR3 coding sequence is TGCGCCAGCAGCTTGATTGGGACAGGGCCGATTGAAGCTTTCTTT. Protein sequence: CASSLIGTGPIEAFF.

The chain combines TRBV11-1 with TRBJ1-6, with D uncertain. Per the germline V gene, CDR1 is SGHAT and CDR2 is FQDESV (reference sequence). This CDR3 is 17 amino acids long. V lost 0 bases, J lost 0 bases, and 9 bases lay in between. This CDR3 is CASSLARGSSYNSPLHF. The CDR3 region has the DNA TGTGCCAGCAGCTTAGCAAGAGGGAGCTCCTATAATTCACCCCTCCACTTT.

In its sample, this clone was seen a few times. V gene TRBV19 combines with J gene TRBJ1-4, with unresolved D. Germline V lookup: CDR1 LNHDA, CDR2 SQIVND (reference sequence). This CDR3 is built from 13 residues. Trimming left V 5 bases short and J 8 bases short, with 12 bases between. CDR3 nucleotides: TGTGCCAGTAGTTGGGCCCCCGGCGAAAAACTGTTTTTT. It yields the protein CASSWAPGEKLFF.

This clone rates as medium-sized. The V gene is TRBV11-2, the J gene TRBJ2-1; TRBD2 agrees at 8 bases. CDR1 and CDR2 (germline): SGHAT, FQNNGV. This CDR3 spans 16 amino acids. Trimming cost V 3 bases and J 8 bases; bases outside gene matches: 12. DNA of the CDR3: TGTGCCAGCAGCTTTTCATTTGGACTAGCCAGCGATGAGCAGTTCTTC. Protein sequence: CASSFSFGLASDEQFF. The whole variable domain, remainder taken from reference TRBV11-2 and TRBJ2-1, is EAGVAQSPRYKIIEKRQSVAFWCNPISGHATLYWYQQILGQGPKLLIQFQNNGVVDDSQLPKDRFSAERLKGVDSTLKIQPAKLEDSAVYLCASSFSFGLASDEQFFGPGTRLTVL.

The chain recombines TRBV3-1 (or the pseudogene TRBV3-2) with TRBJ1-4; D is possibly TRBD1 (6 bases). Between the trimmed V and J ends, which lost 1 base and 4 bases, there was a span of 19 bases. Germline V lookup: CDR1 LGHDT, CDR2 YNNKEL (reference sequence). The CDR3 has 18 residues. CDR3 amino acids: CASSQGGQLGALNEKLFF. In nucleotides, the CDR3 is TGTGCCAGCAGCCAAGGCGGACAGCTGGGGGCCCTTAATGAAAAACTGTTTTTT.

The chain links TRBV11-3 to TRBJ1-6, with 7 bases fitting TRBD1. Germline V gene sequence: CDR1 SGHNT, CDR2 YENEEA. V was clipped by 5 bases and J by 2 bases; unmatched bases: 9. There are 17 residues in the CDR3. This CDR3 reads CASSPPQGNAYNSPLHF. In nucleotides, the CDR3 is TGTGCCAGCAGCCCACCACAGGGGAACGCCTATAATTCACCCCTCCACTTT. The full variable domain, with the rest looked up from reference TRBV11-3 and TRBJ1-6, is EAGVVQSPRYKIIEKKQPVAFWCNPISGHNTLYWYLQNLGQGPELLIRYENEEAVDDSQLPKDRFSAERLKGVDSTLKIQPAELGDSAVYLCASSPPQGNAYNSPLHFGNGTRLTVT.

On this clone: Other nucleotide sequences in the sample specify the same CDR3. The chain uses TRBV5-1 and TRBJ2-3, with 9 nucleotides matching TRBD2. Per the germline V gene, CDR1 is SGHRS and CDR2 is YFSETQ. This CDR3 is 15 amino acids long. V was pared by 0 bases and J by 3 bases, with 2 bases of the junction left unmatched. The CDR3 coding sequence is TGCGCCAGCAGCTTGGTGGCGGGGGGGACAGATACGCAGTATTTT. This codes for CASSLVAGGTDTQYF.

CDR3 in DNA: TGCAGTGCTAGTTCGGTCTTGGAGACCCAGTACTTC. It codes for CSASSVLETQYF. The genes are TRBV20-1 and TRBJ2-5, with D unresolved. Trimming removed 3 bases at V and 5 bases at J, with 10 bases between. The germline CDR1 and CDR2 sequences are DFQATT and SNEGSKA (reference sequence). This CDR3 region has 12 residues.

The rearrangement joins TRBV15 to TRBJ2-3, with a weak D call TRBD2 (6 bases). Trimming stripped 3 bases from V and 2 bases from J, with 15 bases between. From germline, CDR1 is LNHNV and CDR2 YYDKDF (reference sequence). The CDR3 runs 16 residues. In DNA form, the CDR3 reads TGTGCCACCAGCAGCGGGGGTTTTAGGGACACAGATACGCAGTATTTT. Translating gives CATSSGGFRDTDTQYF.

This clone was counted ten times or more. This chain uses TRBV4-2 with TRBJ2-2; TRBD1 agrees at 8 bases. Germline-derived CDR1 and CDR2 are LGHNA and YNFKEQ. Trimming took 0 bases from V and 8 from J; bases not matched to a gene: 5. The CDR3 consists of 15 residues. DNA for the CDR3: TGTGCCAGCAGCCAAGATGGACAGGGACTGGGGGAGCTGTTTTTT. This gives the protein CASSQDGQGLGELFF.

A word on this clone: The junction departs from germline at one end; a sequencing error may be responsible. This chain connects TRBV7-7 to TRBJ1-4; tentatively, D is TRBD1 (6 bases). Per germline, CDR1 SSHAT and CDR2 FNYEAQ (reference sequence). CDR3 size: 15 residues. The CDR3 sequence: CASSIQGATNEKLFF. In nucleotides, the CDR3 is TGTGCTAGCAGCATACAGGGAGCAACTAATGAAAAACTGTTTTTT.

The chain combines TRBV27 with TRBJ1-2; D not certain. This CDR3 is built from 14 residues. CDR1 is MNHEY and CDR2 is SMNVEV in the germline V gene (reference sequence). V was cut by 4 bases and J by 1 base, with 10 bases left in between. The CDR3 DNA follows: TGTGCCAGCAGTTCTGACCGGGTTAACTATGGCTACACCTTC. Protein: CASSSDRVNYGYTF.